The T cell receptor beta chain under discussion was sequenced for a study of T cells in Graves' hyperthyroidism and ophthalmopathy. Amplified TCR beta CDR3 regions came from RNA transcripts. First-round RT-PCR of the TCR CDR3 relied on the HTBI primer set. TCRdb re-derived calls from the multiplex PCR reads in MiXCR, one entry per CDR3 protein. Of roughly 500,000 distinct CDR3 sequences listed, around a quarter are singletons. This TCR was recovered from a woman younger than 45 with Graves' ophthalmopathy. The sample was blood.

The CDR3 bases are TGTGCCAGCAGTTCGGCCAGACAGTCGCGGGACTACGAGCAGTACTTC. It translates to CASSSARQSRDYEQYF. V gene TRBV12-3 or TRBV12-4 combines with J gene TRBJ2-7, with D perhaps TRBD2 (6 bases). Deletions cut 4 bases from V and 3 bases from J, with 19 bases between. The CDR3 runs to 16 residues.